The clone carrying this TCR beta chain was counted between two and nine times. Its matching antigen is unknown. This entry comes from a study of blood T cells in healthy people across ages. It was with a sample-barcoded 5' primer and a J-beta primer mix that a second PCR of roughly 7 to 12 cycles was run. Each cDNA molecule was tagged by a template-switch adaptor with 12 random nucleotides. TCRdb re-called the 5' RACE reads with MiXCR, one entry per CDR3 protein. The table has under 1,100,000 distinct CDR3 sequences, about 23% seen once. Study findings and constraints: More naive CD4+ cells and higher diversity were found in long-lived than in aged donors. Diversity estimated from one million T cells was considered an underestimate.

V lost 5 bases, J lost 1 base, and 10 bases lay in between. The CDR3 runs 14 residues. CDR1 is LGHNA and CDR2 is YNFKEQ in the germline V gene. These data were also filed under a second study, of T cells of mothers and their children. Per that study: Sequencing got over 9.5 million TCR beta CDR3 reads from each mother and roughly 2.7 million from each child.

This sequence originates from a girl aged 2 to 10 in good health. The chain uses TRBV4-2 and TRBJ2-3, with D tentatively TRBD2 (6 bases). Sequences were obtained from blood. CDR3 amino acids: CASSTTSRTDTQYF. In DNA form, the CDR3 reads TGTGCCAGCAGCACTACTAGCCGCACAGATACGCAGTATTTT.